The sequence of this TCR beta chain was determined in a study of OX40 agonist ivuxolimab in advanced cancers. Overall study: Head and neck, renal cell, melanoma or hepatocellular carcinoma were the cancers that dose-escalation patients had.

In germline, CDR1 is MGHRA, CDR2 YSYEKL. The CDR3 length is 14 residues. Trimming removed 0 bases from V and 5 bases from J, with 7 bases in between. Assay: immunoSEQ multiplex PCR; the TCRdb copy retains only in-frame clones and omits some. Among tens of thousands of clones, about 90% were seen once, and the ten largest hold about 0.37%. This chain uses TRBV4-1 with TRBJ1-4; no clear D gene. This receptor was obtained from an adult with an advanced solid tumor such as melanoma, head and neck, liver or kidney cancer. Sequenced here: CD4+ or CD8+ T cells sorted from blood, sampled in a trial of the OX40 agonist ivuxolimab. The CDR3 coding sequence is TGCGCCAGCAGCCAAGATCCCACCAATGAAAAACTGTTTTTT. Its protein product is CASSQDPTNEKLFF.